Included here is one TCR beta chain sequence, with context. This sample was taken from a study of blood T cell repertoires in COVID-19. Across the study: The United States, Italy and Spain supplied acute and convalescent COVID-19 samples. The analysed material was cDNA or gDNA that came from T cells, B-cell-depleted T cells, or PBMCs.

Authors' methods: From reference gene primer amplification, estimates of nucleated cell counts were derived. Profiled with immunoSEQ multiplex PCR; TCRdb holds only in-frame clones, not every one. The V and J calls and clone size were taken over from that table, and D and trimming were inferred from the DNA. This table has around 200,000 clones, around 80% appearing once. This CDR3 has 16 residues. Germline values: CDR1 LNHDA, CDR2 SQIVND (reference sequence). V was clipped by 5 bases and J by 3 bases; unmatched bases: 7. The sequencing sample was made of peripheral blood. The V gene is TRBV19, the J gene TRBJ2-3; the match to TRBD2 covers 11 bases. The TCR was taken from a man aged 45 to 65 who had recovered from COVID-19. CDR3 bases: TGTGCCAGTAGTCCGGTAATAGCGGGAGGGACAGATACGCAGTATTTT. Residues: CASSPVIAGGTDTQYF.